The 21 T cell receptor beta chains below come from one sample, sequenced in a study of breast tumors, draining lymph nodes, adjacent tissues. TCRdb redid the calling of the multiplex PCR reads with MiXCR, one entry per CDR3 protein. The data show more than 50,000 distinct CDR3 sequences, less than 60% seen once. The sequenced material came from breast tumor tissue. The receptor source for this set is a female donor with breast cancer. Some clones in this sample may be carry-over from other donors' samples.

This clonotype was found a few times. The CDR3 nucleotides read TGTGCCAGCAGCTTGGATATGGGGAAATATAATTCACCCCTCCACTTT. This translates into CASSLDMGKYNSPLHF. The V gene is TRBV5-6, the J gene TRBJ1-6; unclear D gene. The CDR3 spans 16 residues. Trimming took off 0 bases at V and 4 bases at J, with 11 bases between the two ends. Germline V gene lookup returns CDR1 SGHDT and CDR2 YYEEEE.

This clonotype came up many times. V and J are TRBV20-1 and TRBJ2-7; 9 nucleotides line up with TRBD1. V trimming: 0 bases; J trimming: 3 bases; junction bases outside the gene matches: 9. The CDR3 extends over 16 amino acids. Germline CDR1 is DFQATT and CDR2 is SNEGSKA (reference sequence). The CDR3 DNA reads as TGCAGTGCTAGAGATCAGGGGGACAGGGCCCTCTACGAGCAGTACTTC. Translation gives CSARDQGDRALYEQYF.

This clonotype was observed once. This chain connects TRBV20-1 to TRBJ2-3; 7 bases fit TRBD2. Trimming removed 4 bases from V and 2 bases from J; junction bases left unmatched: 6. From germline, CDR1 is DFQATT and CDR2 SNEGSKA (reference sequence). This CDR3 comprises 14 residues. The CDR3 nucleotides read TGCAGTGCTAATACGGGAGGAAACACAGATACGCAGTATTTT. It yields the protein CSANTGGNTDTQYF.

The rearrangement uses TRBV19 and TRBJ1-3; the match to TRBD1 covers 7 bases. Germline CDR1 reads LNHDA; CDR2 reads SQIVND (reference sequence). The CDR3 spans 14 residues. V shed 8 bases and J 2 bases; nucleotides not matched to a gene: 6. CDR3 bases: TGTGCCAGTGGAGACAGGGCTGCTGGAAACACCATATATTTT. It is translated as CASGDRAAGNTIYF.

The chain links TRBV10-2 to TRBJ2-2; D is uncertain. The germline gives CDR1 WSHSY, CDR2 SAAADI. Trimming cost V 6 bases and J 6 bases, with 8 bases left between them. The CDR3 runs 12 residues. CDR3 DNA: TGCGCCAGCAGGGTCCTCGCCGGGGAGCTGTTTTTT. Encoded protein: CASRVLAGELFF.

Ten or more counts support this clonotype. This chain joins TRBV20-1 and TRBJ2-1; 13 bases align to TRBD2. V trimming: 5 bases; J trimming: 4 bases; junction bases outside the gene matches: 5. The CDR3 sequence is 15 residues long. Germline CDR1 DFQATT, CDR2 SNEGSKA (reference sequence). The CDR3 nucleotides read TGCAGTGCTTCTAGACTAGCGGGGGGATACAATGAGCAGTTCTTC. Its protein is CSASRLAGGYNEQFF.

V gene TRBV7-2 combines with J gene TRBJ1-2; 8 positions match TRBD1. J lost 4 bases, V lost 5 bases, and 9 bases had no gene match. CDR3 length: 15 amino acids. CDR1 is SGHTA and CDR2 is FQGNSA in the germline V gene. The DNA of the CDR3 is TGTGCCAGCAGCGTAAAGACAGGGGATATCTATGGCTACACCTTC. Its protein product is CASSVKTGDIYGYTF.

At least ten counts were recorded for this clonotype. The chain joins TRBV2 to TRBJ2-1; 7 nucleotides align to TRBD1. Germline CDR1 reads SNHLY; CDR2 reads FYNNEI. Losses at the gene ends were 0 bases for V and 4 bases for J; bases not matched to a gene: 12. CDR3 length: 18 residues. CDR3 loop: CASSEAARGQNLYNEQFF. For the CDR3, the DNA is TGTGCCAGCAGTGAAGCGGCCCGGGGACAGAACTTATACAATGAGCAGTTCTTC.

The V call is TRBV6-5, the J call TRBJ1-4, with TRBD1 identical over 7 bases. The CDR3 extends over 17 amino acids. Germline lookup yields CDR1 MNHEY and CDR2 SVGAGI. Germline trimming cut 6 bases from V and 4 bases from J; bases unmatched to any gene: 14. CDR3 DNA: TGTGCCAGCAGGCCCCGGGACAGCGAAGTCTTTAATGAAAAACTGTTTTTT. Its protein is CASRPRDSEVFNEKLFF.

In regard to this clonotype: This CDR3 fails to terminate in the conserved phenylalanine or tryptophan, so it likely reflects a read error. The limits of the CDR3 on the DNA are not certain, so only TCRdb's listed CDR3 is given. CDR3 protein: CSVVPYLTGWRNT. The chain employs TRBV29-1 and TRBJ1-3; the table assigns TRBD1, which was not confirmed against the DNA. Germline assignment: CDR1 SQVTM and CDR2 ANQGSEA. Including both end residues, the CDR3 is 13 amino acids long.

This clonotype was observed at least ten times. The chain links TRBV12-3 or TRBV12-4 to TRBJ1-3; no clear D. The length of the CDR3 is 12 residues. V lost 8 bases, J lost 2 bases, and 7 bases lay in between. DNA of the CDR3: TGTGCCAGCGGGGTAGCTGGAAACACCATATATTTT. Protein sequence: CASGVAGNTIYF.

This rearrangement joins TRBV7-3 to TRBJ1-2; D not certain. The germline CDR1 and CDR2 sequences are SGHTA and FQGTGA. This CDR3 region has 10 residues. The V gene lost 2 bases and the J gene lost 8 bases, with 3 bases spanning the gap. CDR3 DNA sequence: TGTGCCAGCAGCTTACGGGGCTACACCTTC. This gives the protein CASSLRGYTF.

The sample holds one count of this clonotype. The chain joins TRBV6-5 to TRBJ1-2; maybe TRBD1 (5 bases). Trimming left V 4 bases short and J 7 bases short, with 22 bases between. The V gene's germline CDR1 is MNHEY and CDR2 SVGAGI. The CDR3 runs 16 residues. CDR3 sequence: CASSLTSGFVRGGYTF. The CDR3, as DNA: TGTGCCAGCAGTTTAACCTCCGGGTTTGTGAGGGGTGGCTACACCTTC.

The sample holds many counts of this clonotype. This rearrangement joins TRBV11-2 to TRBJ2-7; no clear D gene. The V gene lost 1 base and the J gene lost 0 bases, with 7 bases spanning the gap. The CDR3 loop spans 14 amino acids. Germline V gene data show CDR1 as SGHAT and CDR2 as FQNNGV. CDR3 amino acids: CASSLVAPSYEQYF. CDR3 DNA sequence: TGTGCCAGCAGCTTAGTGGCACCCTCCTACGAGCAGTACTTC.

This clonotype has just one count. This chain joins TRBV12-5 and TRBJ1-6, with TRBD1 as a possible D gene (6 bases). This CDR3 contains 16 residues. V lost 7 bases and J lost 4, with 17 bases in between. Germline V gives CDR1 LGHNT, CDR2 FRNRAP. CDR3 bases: TGTGCTAGTGCTTCAACAGGGAGCCGGTATAATTCACCCCTCCACTTT. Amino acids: CASASTGSRYNSPLHF.

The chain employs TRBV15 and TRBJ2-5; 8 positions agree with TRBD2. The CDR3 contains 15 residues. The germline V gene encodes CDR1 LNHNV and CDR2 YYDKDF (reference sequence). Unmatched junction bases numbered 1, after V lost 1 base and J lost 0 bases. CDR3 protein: CATSRGRGDQETQYF. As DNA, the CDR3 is TGTGCCACCAGCAGAGGGCGGGGGGACCAAGAGACCCAGTACTTC.

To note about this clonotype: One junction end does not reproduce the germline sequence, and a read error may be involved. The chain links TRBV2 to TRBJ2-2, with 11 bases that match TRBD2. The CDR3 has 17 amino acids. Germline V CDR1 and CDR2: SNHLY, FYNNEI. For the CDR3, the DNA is TGTGCCAGCAGGTTGACTAGCGGGGTACCGGCCCACCGGGGAGCTGTTTTT. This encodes CASRLTSGVPAHRGAVF.

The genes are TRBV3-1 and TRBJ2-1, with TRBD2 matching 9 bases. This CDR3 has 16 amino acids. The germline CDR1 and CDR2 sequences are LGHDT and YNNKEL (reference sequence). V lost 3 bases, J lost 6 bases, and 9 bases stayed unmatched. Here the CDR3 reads CASSQDLAGSRNEQFF. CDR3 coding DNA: TGTGCCAGCAGCCAGGACCTAGCGGGGAGCCGCAATGAGCAGTTCTTC.

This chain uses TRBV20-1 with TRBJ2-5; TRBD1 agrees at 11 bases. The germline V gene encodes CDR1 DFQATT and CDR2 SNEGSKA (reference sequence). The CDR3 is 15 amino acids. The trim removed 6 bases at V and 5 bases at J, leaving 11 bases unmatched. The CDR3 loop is CSARGQGENWETQYF. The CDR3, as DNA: TGCAGTGCCAGGGGACAGGGGGAGAATTGGGAGACCCAGTACTTC.

In nucleotides, the CDR3 is TGCGCCAGCAGAACAGGGGGGTTCGACGTAGAGACCCAGTACTTC. Its translation is CASRTGGFDVETQYF. The V call is TRBV5-1, the J call TRBJ2-5; TRBD1 matches at 8 bases. Germline V gene data show CDR1 as SGHRS and CDR2 as YFSETQ. The CDR3 is 15 residues long. The V gene end was trimmed by 5 bases and the J gene end by 4 bases; junction bases not matched to a gene: 10.

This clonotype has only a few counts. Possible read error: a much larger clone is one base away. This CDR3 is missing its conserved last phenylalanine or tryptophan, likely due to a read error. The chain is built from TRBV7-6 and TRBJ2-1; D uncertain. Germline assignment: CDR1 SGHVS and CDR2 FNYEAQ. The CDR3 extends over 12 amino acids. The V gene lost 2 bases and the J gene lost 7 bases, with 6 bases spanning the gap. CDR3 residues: CASSLQGNEQFL. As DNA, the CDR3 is TGTGCCAGCAGCTTACAAGGGAATGAGCAGTTCCTC.